Below, 18 T cell receptor beta chains from the same sample are listed, as sequenced in a study of shared clonotypes between healthy human individuals. Some clones are missing from TCRdb's copy, which holds only in-frame ones; the method was immunoSEQ multiplex PCR. The sample has hundreds of thousands of clones, approximately 73% seen once. Sequencing used memory CD4+ T cells sorted from blood. Stated subset: CD45RA-negative fraction. Receptor source: a woman younger than 45 in good health.

This chain uses TRBV7-3 with TRBJ2-1; D remains ambiguous. The length of the CDR3 is 13 residues. CDR1 SGHTA and CDR2 FQGTGA come from the germline V gene. V was shortened by 5 bases and J by 6 bases, with 11 bases between the two germline ends. CDR3 bases: TGTGCCAGCAGCCCTTCTGCGGTCAATGAGCAGTTCTTC. Translating it yields CASSPSAVNEQFF. The full variable domain, its missing parts supplied by reference TRBV7-3 and TRBJ2-1, is GAGVSQTPSNKVTEKGKYVELRCDPISGHTALYWYRQSLGQGPEFLIYFQGTGAADDSGLPNDRFFAVRPEGSVSTLKIQRTERGDSAVYLCASSPSAVNEQFFGPGTRLTVL.

This clone was seen more than once but under ten times. The rearrangement joins TRBV30 to TRBJ1-1, with D hard to call. Germline V gene lookup returns CDR1 GTSNPN and CDR2 SVGIG (reference sequence). The germline V and J ends were trimmed by 3 bases and 3 bases, with 14 bases remaining between them. The CDR3 runs 14 residues. The CDR3 sequence is CAWRAKDRYTEAFF. Written as DNA, the CDR3 is TGTGCCTGGAGAGCAAAGGATAGATACACTGAAGCTTTCTTT.

This clone was counted a few times. This sequence joins TRBV25-1 and TRBJ2-1; 7 bases are shared with TRBD1. The V gene end was trimmed by 3 bases and the J gene end by 8 bases; junction bases not matched to a gene: 10. Germline V gene lookup returns CDR1 MGHDK and CDR2 SYGVNS. This CDR3 region has 15 residues. In DNA form, the CDR3 reads TGTGCCAGCAGTGACCCGAAGGGACAGACGGATGAGCAGTTCTTC. Encoded protein: CASSDPKGQTDEQFF. Filled out from reference TRBV25-1 and TRBJ2-1, the complete variable domain reads EADIYQTPRYLVIGTGKKITLECSQTMGHDKMYWYQQDPGMELHLIHYSYGVNSTEKGDLSSESTVSRIRTEHFPLTLESARPSHTSQYLCASSDPKGQTDEQFFGPGTRLTVL.

This clone was seen many times. V gene TRBV19 combines with J gene TRBJ1-1; 11 bases line up with TRBD1. From germline, CDR1 is LNHDA and CDR2 SQIVND (reference sequence). The CDR3 is 15 residues long. V trimming: 4 bases; J trimming: 5 bases; junction bases outside the gene matches: 6. The chain's CDR3 is CASSRGQGARTEAFF. DNA for the CDR3: TGTGCCAGTAGTAGAGGACAGGGGGCACGGACTGAAGCTTTCTTT. Together with reference TRBV19 and TRBJ1-1, the CDR3 gives the full variable domain: DGGITQSPKYLFRKEGQNVTLSCEQNLNHDAMYWYRQDPGQGLRLIYYSQIVNDFQKGDIAEGYSVSREKKESFPLTVTSAQKNPTAFYLCASSRGQGARTEAFFGQGTRLTVV.

V is TRBV29-1 and J is TRBJ1-4; D unresolved. V was clipped by 4 bases and J by 3 bases, with 9 bases between them. The CDR3 runs to 13 residues. Germline V gene data show CDR1 as SQVTM and CDR2 as ANQGSEA. The CDR3 reads CSVVLSSNEKLFF. Here the CDR3 DNA reads TGCAGCGTTGTGCTGTCCTCTAATGAAAAACTGTTTTTT. The full variable domain, with the rest looked up from reference TRBV29-1 and TRBJ1-4, is SAVISQKPSRDICQRGTSLTIQCQVDSQVTMMFWYRQQPGQSLTLIATANQGSEATYESGFVIDKFPISRPNLTFSTLTVSNMSPEDSSIYLCSVVLSSNEKLFFGSGTQLSVL.

The chain carries TRBV7-9 and TRBJ2-3; D unresolved. This CDR3 has 15 residues. V lost 1 base to trimming and J lost 0 bases, with 8 bases between them. Germline lookup yields CDR1 SEHNR and CDR2 FQNEAQ (reference sequence). The CDR3 reads CASSLGLFSTDTQYF. CDR3 nucleotide sequence: TGTGCCAGCAGCTTAGGGCTGTTTAGCACAGATACGCAGTATTTT. The whole variable domain, filled in from reference TRBV7-9 and TRBJ2-3, reads DTGVSQNPRHKITKRGQNVTFRCDPISEHNRLYWYRQTLGQGPEFLTYFQNEAQLEKSRLLSDRFSAERPKGSFSTLEIQRTEQGDSAMYLCASSLGLFSTDTQYFGPGTRLTVL.

In regard to this clone: In the same sample, other DNA sequences code for this CDR3. The gene calls are TRBV18 and TRBJ2-3, with no clear D. CDR1 is KGHSH and CDR2 is LQKENI in the germline V gene. CDR3 size: 12 residues. Between the trimmed V and J ends, which lost 6 bases and 0 bases, there was a span of 4 bases. In nucleotides, the CDR3 is TGTGCCAGCTCCCCTAGCACAGATACGCAGTATTTT. Protein: CASSPSTDTQYF.

V is TRBV5-1 and J is TRBJ2-2; 8 bases agree with TRBD2. Per germline, CDR1 SGHRS and CDR2 YFSETQ. The CDR3 length is 16 residues. V trimming: 0 bases; J trimming: 2 bases; junction bases outside the gene matches: 3. The CDR3 loop reads CASSLELAANTGELFF. In DNA form, the CDR3 reads TGCGCCAGCAGCTTGGAACTAGCGGCAAACACCGGGGAGCTGTTTTTT.

CDR3 in DNA: TGTGCCAGCAGTCCGCCGGTGGGGGGCTACACCTTC. Residues: CASSPPVGGYTF. The chain links TRBV28 to TRBJ1-2; no definite D call. Trimming took off 5 bases at V and 8 bases at J, with 12 bases between the two ends. Germline CDR1 MDHEN, CDR2 SYDVKM. This CDR3 has 12 residues.

This rearrangement joins TRBV27 to TRBJ2-2, with TRBD2 identical over 9 bases. V trimming: 5 bases; J trimming: 4 bases; junction bases outside the gene matches: 8. CDR1 is MNHEY and CDR2 is SMNVEV in the germline V gene (reference sequence). This CDR3 has 16 amino acids. CDR3 coding DNA: TGTGCCAGCAGTCAGCTAGCGGGATCTACCACCGGGGAGCTGTTTTTT. This sequence encodes CASSQLAGSTTGELFF.

Regarding this clone: Germline is not matched at one junction end, which may reflect a read error. The genes are TRBV2 and TRBJ2-3; maybe TRBD1 (5 bases). This CDR3 is built from 11 residues. The V gene's germline CDR1 is SNHLY and CDR2 FYNNEI. As DNA, the CDR3 is TGTGCCAGCACGGCCACAGGTACGCAGTATTTT. Translating it yields CASTATGTQYF.

This clone was seen only a few times. The chain employs TRBV27 and TRBJ2-1; no clear D gene. Deletions cut 2 bases from V and 10 bases from J, with 9 bases between. CDR3 length: 12 amino acids. Looked up from germline, CDR1 is MNHEY and CDR2 is SMNVEV (reference sequence). The DNA for the CDR3 is TGTGCCAGCAGTTTAGACTGGAGAGAGCAGTTCTTC. This encodes CASSLDWREQFF.

The rearrangement joins TRBV27 to TRBJ1-5; D is perhaps TRBD1 (5 bases). Germline V gene sequence: CDR1 MNHEY, CDR2 SMNVEV (reference sequence). The CDR3 runs 14 residues. Trimming stripped 5 bases from V and 4 bases from J, with 12 bases between. Here the CDR3 reads CASSLTVTNQPQHF. CDR3 nucleotides: TGTGCCAGCAGTCTGACAGTGACAAATCAGCCCCAGCATTTT.

This sequence joins TRBV7-9 and TRBJ2-7; D is unclear. The germline CDR1 and CDR2 sequences are SEHNR and FQNEAQ (reference sequence). V gave up 1 base and J gave up 6 bases, with 13 bases separating them. The CDR3 totals 14 residues. The CDR3 DNA sequence: TGTGCCAGCAGCTTAGTTTCGCCCCTTTTCGAGCAGTACTTC. It is translated as CASSLVSPLFEQYF.

CDR3 nucleotides: TGTGCCAGCTTAAGGGTAGCGGGGACCTACAATGAGCAGTTCTTC. This encodes CASLRVAGTYNEQFF. The chain has TRBV2 and TRBJ2-1; TRBD2 matches at 8 bases. The CDR3 consists of 15 residues. In germline, CDR1 is SNHLY, CDR2 FYNNEI. Trimming at V came to 8 bases and at J to 2 bases, leaving 8 bases not matched to a gene.

The chain has TRBV28 and TRBJ2-7, with 8 positions matching TRBD2. Losses at the gene ends were 5 bases for V and 1 base for J; bases not matched to a gene: 10. Germline CDR1 MDHEN, CDR2 SYDVKM. CDR3 size: 16 residues. The chain's CDR3 is CASSRLAGGSSYEQYF. The DNA of the CDR3 is TGTGCCAGCAGTCGCCTGGCGGGAGGCAGTTCCTACGAGCAGTACTTC.

The V call is TRBV25-1, the J call TRBJ1-2; 8 bases fit TRBD1. Germline CDR1 MGHDK, CDR2 SYGVNS. CDR3 size: 14 residues. V was clipped by 8 bases and J by 5 bases; unmatched bases: 10. The CDR3 DNA follows: TGTGCCAGCGAGACAGGGGAGGGGATATATGGCTACACCTTC. Translated: CASETGEGIYGYTF.

This rearrangement joins TRBV7-2 to TRBJ1-5, with D hard to call. V gave up 5 bases and J gave up 1 base, with 3 bases separating them. Per the germline V gene, CDR1 is SGHTA and CDR2 is FQGNSA. The CDR3 length is 12 residues. Written as DNA, the CDR3 is TGTGCCAGCAGCGCAAGCAATCAGCCCCAGCATTTT. Its translation: CASSASNQPQHF.